The sequence of this TCR beta chain was determined in a study of beta chain features in type 1 diabetes. At the level of the study: What patients shared with healthy donors was a similar profile of age, gender and cell yields. Study findings and constraints: Unsettled here was the matter of whether HLA type influences TCRB rearrangement. VDJ junctions from patients with type 1 diabetes contained fewer insertions and more deletions.

Every isolated RNA sample was fully reverse transcribed, so sequencing captured expressed TCRB transcripts. Sequencing used immunoSEQ multiplex PCR; TCRdb keeps in-frame clones, though not all of them. The data show 200,000 to 250,000 clones, with approximately 10% seen just once and roughly 1.3% held by the top ten. The V and J ends lost 4 bases and 8 bases, in that order; junction bases with no gene match: 7. Germline CDR1 is SGHTA and CDR2 is FQGTGA. The CDR3 runs 15 residues. Purity exceeded 95% in all sorted populations. Regarding this clone: No antigen is known for it.

The chain has TRBV7-3 and TRBJ2-3, with 12 bases identical to TRBD1. The source material was central memory CD4+ T cells from blood. The receptor comes from a young man in good health. The CDR3 protein is CASSSPGQGAPTQYF. CDR3 bases: TGTGCCAGCAGCTCCCCGGGACAGGGGGCGCCTACGCAGTATTTT.